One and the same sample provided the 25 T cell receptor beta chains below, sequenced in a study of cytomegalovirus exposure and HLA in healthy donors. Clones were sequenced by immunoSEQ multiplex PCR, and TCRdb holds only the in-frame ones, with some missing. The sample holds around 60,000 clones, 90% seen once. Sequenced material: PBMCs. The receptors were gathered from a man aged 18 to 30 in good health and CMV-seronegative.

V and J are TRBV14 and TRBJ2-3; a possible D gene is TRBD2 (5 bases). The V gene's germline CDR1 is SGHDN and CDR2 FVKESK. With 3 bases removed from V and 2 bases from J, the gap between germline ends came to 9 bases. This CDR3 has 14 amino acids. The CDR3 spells CASSHQRTTDTQYF. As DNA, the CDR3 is TGTGCCAGCAGCCACCAGCGGACCACAGATACGCAGTATTTT.

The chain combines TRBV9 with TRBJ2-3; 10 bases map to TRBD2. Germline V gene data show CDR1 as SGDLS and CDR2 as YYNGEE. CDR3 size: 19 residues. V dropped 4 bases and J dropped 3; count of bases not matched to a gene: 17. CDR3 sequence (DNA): TGTGCCAGCAGCCCTCGTAGTCGGGTACTAGCGGGAAGGACAGATACGCAGTATTTT. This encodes CASSPRSRVLAGRTDTQYF.

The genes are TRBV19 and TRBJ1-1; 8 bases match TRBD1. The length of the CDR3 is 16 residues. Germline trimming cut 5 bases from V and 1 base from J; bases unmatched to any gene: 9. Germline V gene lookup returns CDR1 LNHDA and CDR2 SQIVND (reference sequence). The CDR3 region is CASSARQGPPNTEAFF. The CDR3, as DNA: TGTGCCAGTAGTGCCCGACAGGGGCCACCGAACACTGAAGCTTTCTTT.

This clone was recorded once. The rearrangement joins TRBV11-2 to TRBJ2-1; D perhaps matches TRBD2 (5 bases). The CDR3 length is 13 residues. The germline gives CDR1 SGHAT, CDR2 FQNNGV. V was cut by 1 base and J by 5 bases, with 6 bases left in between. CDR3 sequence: CASSLVRDNEQFF. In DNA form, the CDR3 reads TGTGCCAGCAGCTTAGTGAGGGACAATGAGCAGTTCTTC.

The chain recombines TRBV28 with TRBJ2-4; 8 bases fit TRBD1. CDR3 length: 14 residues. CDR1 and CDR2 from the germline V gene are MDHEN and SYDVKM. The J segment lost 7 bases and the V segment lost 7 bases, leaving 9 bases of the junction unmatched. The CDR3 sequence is CASNPTGVANIQYF. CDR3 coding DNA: TGTGCCAGCAATCCGACAGGGGTAGCGAACATTCAGTACTTC.

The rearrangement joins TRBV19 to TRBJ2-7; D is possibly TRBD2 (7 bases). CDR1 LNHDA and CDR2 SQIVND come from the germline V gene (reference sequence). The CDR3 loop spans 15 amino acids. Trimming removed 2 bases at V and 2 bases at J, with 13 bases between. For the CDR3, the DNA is TGTGCCAGTAGTATAAGAAGGGGGGGAGCCTACGAGCAGTACTTC. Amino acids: CASSIRRGGAYEQYF.

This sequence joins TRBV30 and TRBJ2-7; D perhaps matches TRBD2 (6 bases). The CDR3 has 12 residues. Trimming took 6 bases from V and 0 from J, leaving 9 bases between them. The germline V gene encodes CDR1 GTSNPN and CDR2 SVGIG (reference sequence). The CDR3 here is CACTGGSYEQYF. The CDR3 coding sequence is TGTGCCTGTACCGGGGGCTCCTACGAGCAGTACTTC. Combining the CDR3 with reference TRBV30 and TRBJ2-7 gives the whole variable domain SQTIHQWPATLVQPVGSPLSLECTVEGTSNPNLYWYRQAAGRGLQLLFYSVGIGQISSEVPQNLSASRPQDRQFILSSKKLLLSDSGFYLCACTGGSYEQYFGPGTRLTVT.

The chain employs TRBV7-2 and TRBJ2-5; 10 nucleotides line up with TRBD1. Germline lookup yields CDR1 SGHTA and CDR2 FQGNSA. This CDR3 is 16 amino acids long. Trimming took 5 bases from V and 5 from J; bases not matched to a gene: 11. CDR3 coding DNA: TGTGCCAGCAGCCCTGGGACAGGGGTTAGTGGGGAGACCCAGTACTTC. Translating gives CASSPGTGVSGETQYF. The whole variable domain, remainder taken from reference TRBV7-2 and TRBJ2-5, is GAGVSQSPSNKVTEKGKDVELRCDPISGHTALYWYRQSLGQGLEFLIYFQGNSAPDKSGLPSDRFSAERTGGSVSTLTIQRTQQEDSAVYLCASSPGTGVSGETQYFGPGTRLLVL.

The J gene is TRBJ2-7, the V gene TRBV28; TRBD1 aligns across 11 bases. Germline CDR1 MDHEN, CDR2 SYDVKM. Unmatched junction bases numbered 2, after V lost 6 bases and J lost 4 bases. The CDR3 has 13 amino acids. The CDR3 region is CASRGQGAYEQYF. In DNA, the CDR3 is TGTGCCAGCAGAGGACAGGGGGCTTACGAGCAGTACTTC.

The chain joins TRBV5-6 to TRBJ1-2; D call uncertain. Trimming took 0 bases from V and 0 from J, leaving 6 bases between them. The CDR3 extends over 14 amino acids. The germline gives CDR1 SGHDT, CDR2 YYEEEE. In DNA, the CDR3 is TGTGCCAGCAGCTTGGTTACAGCTAACTATGGCTACACCTTC. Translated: CASSLVTANYGYTF.

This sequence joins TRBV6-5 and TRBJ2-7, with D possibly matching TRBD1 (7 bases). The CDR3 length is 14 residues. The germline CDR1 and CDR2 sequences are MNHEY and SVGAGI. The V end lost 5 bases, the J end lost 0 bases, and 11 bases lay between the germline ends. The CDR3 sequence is CASSDQGGSYEQYF. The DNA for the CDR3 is TGTGCCAGCAGTGACCAGGGGGGCTCCTACGAGCAGTACTTC.

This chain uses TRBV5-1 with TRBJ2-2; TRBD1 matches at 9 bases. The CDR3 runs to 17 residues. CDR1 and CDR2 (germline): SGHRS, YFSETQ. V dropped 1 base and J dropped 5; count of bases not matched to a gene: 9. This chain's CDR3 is CASSLIGDRGMTGELFF. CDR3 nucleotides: TGCGCCAGCAGCTTGATCGGCGACAGGGGGATGACCGGGGAGCTGTTTTTT.

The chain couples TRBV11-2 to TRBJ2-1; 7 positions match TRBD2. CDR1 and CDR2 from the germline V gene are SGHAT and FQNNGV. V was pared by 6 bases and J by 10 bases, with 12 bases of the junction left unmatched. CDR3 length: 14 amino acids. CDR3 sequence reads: CASSSPPTSIEQFF. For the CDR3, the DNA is TGTGCCAGCAGTTCCCCGCCGACTAGCATCGAGCAGTTCTTC.

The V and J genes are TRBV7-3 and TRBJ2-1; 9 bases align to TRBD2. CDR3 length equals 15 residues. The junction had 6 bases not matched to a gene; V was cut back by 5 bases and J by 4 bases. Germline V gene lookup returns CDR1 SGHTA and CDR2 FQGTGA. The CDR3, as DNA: TGTGCCAGCAGCGACACGGCGGGAGGGTACAATGAGCAGTTCTTC. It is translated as CASSDTAGGYNEQFF.

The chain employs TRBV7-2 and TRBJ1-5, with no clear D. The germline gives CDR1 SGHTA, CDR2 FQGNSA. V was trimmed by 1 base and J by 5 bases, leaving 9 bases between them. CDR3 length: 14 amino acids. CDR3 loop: CASSLGTAHQPQHF. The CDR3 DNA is TGTGCCAGCAGCTTAGGAACAGCACATCAGCCCCAGCATTTT.

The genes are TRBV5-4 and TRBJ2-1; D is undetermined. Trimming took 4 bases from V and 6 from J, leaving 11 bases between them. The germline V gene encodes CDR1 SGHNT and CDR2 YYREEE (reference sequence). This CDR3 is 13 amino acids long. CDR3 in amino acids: CASSVLNGNEQFF. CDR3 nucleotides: TGTGCCAGCAGCGTACTGAATGGCAATGAGCAGTTCTTC.

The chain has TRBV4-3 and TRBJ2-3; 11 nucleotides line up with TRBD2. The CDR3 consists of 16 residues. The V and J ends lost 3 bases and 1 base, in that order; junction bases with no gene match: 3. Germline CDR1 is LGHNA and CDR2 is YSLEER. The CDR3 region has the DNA TGCGCCAGCAGCCAGGAACTAGCGGGAGGCACAGATACGCAGTATTTT. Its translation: CASSQELAGGTDTQYF.

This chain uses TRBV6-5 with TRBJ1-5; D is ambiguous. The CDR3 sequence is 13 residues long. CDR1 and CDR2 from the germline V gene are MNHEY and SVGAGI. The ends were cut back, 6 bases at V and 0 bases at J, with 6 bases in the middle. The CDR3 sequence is CASSRGSNQPQHF. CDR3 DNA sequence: TGTGCCAGCAGCCGAGGTAGCAATCAGCCCCAGCATTTT.

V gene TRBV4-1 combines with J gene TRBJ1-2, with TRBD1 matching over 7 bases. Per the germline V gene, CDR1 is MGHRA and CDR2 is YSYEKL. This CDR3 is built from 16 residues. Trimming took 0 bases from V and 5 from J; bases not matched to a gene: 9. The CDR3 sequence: CASSQDSRQGFYGYTF. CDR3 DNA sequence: TGCGCCAGCAGCCAAGATTCGAGACAGGGATTTTATGGCTACACCTTC.

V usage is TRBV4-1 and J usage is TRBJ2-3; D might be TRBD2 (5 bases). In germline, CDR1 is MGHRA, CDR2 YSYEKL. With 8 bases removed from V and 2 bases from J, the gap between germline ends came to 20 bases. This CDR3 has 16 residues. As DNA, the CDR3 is TGCGCCAGCCGGTCCAGGACTGTCATCCCCACAGATACGCAGTATTTT. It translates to CASRSRTVIPTDTQYF.

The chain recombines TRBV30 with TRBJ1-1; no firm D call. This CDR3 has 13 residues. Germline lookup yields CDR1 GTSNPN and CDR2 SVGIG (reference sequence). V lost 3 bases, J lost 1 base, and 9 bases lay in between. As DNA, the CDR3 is TGTGCCTGGAGCCGAAGAGGGAACACTGAAGCTTTCTTT. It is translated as CAWSRRGNTEAFF.

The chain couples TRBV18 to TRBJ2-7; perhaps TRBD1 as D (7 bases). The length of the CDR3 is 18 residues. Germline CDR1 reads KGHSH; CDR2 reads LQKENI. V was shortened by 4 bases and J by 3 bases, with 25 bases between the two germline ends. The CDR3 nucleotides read TGTGCCAGCTCACGGGGGGACAGCCCGGGAGTAGTCCTCTACGAGCAGTACTTC. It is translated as CASSRGDSPGVVLYEQYF.

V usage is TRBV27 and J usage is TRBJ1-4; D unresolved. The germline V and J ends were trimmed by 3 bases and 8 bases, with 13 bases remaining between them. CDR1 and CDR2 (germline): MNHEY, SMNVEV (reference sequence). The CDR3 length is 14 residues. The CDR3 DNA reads TGTGCCAGCAGTTTCCTCGGACGGGAAGAAAAACTGTTTTTT. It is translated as CASSFLGREEKLFF.

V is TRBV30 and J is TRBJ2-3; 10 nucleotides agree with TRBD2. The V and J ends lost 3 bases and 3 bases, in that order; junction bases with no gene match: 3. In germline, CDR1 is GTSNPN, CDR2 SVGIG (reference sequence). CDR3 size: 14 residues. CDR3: CAWRLAGGTDTQYF. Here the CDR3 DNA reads TGTGCCTGGAGGTTAGCGGGAGGTACAGATACGCAGTATTTT.

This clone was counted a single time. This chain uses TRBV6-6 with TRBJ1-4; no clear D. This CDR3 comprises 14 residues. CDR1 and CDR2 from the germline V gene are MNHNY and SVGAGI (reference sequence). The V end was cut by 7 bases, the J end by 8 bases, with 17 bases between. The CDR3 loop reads CASTKVEVQEKLFF. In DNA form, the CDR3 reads TGTGCCAGCACCAAAGTGGAGGTTCAGGAAAAACTGTTTTTT.